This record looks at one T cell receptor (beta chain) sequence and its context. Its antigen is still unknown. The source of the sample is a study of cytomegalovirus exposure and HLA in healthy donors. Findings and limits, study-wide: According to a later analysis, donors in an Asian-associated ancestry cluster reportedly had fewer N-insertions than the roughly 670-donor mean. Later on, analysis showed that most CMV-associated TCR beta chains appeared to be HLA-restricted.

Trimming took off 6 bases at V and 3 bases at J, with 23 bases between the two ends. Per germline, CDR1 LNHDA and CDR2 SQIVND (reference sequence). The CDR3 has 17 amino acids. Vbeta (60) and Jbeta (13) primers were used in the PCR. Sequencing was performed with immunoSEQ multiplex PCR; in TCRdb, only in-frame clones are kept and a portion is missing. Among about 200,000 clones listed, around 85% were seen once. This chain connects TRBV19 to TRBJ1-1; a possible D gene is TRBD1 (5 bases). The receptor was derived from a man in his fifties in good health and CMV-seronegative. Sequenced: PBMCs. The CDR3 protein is CASRGEDLHQSDTEAFF. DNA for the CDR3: TGTGCCAGTAGGGGGGAGGATCTCCATCAGTCGGACACTGAAGCTTTCTTT.